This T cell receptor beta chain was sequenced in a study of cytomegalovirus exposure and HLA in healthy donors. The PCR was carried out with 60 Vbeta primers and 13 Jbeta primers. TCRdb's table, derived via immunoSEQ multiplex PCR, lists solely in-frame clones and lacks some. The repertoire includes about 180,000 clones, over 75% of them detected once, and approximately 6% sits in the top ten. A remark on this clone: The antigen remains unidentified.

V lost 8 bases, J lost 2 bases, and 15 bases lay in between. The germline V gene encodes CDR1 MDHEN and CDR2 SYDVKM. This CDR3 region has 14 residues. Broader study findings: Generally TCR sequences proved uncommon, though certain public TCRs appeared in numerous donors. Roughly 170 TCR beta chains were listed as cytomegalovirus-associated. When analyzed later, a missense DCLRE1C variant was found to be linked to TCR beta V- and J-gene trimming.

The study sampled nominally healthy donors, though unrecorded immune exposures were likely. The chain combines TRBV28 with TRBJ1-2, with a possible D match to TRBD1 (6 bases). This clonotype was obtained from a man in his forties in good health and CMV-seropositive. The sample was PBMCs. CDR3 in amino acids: CASGGGAENYGYTF. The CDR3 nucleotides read TGTGCCAGCGGCGGGGGGGCCGAAAACTATGGCTACACCTTC.